In its sample, the clone carrying this T cell receptor beta chain was seen a few times. Its specificity is unknown. This sample was taken from a study of T cell repertoires in cytomegalovirus infection. Study as a whole: Indications came from public TCR beta signatures; they pointed to CMV infection and to a matching HLA type. Study-wide results and limits: The study found HLA-C-restricted CMV-specific TCR beta clonotypes dominating the ex vivo response. Using cumulative public TCR beta family frequency, the authors identified those who carried CMV together with the relevant HLA.

The CDR3 spans 13 residues. Germline V gene lookup returns CDR1 SGHTA and CDR2 FQGNSA. Trimming removed 6 bases from V and 6 bases from J, with 15 bases in between. MiXCR, applied by TCRdb to the reads, yields one record per CDR3 protein. The sample holds about 400,000 distinct CDR3 sequences; 18% are singletons and the top ten take approximately 10%. The rearrangement uses TRBV7-2 and TRBJ2-7; D perhaps matches TRBD2 (6 bases). Material: PBMCs. The clonotype was recovered from a human donor in good health (CMV status not recorded). Some clones in this sample may be carry-over from other donors' samples. The CDR3 nucleotides are TGTGCCAGCAGAAAACCGGGAGTCGGCGAGCAGTACTTC. As protein: CASRKPGVGEQYF.